This passage covers 30 T cell receptor beta chains from one sample sequenced in a study of T cell repertoires in cytomegalovirus infection. TCRdb reprocessed the reads with MiXCR, giving one entry per CDR3 protein. The table records 550,000 to 700,000 distinct CDR3 sequences, just under 40% of them present only once. Their antigen targets remain unknown. This specimen consisted of cultured PBMCs, obtained from culture after CMV antigen stimulation. The receptors were gathered from a human donor in good health (CMV status not recorded). Some clones in this sample may be carry-over from other donors' samples.

The rearrangement links TRBV4-3 to TRBJ2-1, with 10 bases fitting TRBD2. Germline V gives CDR1 LGHNA, CDR2 YSLEER. This CDR3 comprises 15 residues. After removal of 0 bases from V and 7 bases from J, the junction contained 3 bases not matched to a gene. This CDR3 reads CASSQDWTSGNEQFF. For the CDR3, the DNA is TGCGCCAGCAGCCAAGATTGGACTAGCGGAAATGAGCAGTTCTTC.

The chain couples TRBV4-1 to TRBJ2-5; 10 bases agree with TRBD2. Germline CDR1 MGHRA, CDR2 YSYEKL. The CDR3 contains 17 residues. V lost 4 bases to trimming and J lost 1 base; unmatched junction nucleotides: 9. Here the CDR3 reads CASSLLPGLAAQETQYF. In DNA form, the CDR3 reads TGCGCCAGCAGCCTCCTACCCGGACTAGCGGCCCAAGAGACCCAGTACTTC.

The V gene is TRBV6-5, the J gene TRBJ2-1; D not resolved. This CDR3 is 11 amino acids long. Germline loops: CDR1 MNHEY, CDR2 SVGAGI. V lost 6 bases and J 6 bases, leaving 6 bases between the germline ends. The CDR3 protein is CASRRRNEQFF. The DNA for the CDR3 is TGTGCCAGCAGAAGACGCAATGAGCAGTTCTTC.

The chain links TRBV6-2 or TRBV6-3 to TRBJ2-3, with 10 bases identical to TRBD2. J was trimmed by 6 bases and V by 6 bases; bases with no gene match: 15. Germline assignment: CDR1 MNHEY and CDR2 SVGEGT. The CDR3 consists of 17 residues. CDR3 in amino acids: CASSPLVFGTSEDTQYF. Written as DNA, the CDR3 is TGTGCCAGCAGCCCATTAGTTTTTGGGACTAGCGAGGATACGCAGTATTTT.

The chain combines TRBV19 with TRBJ2-7; possibly TRBD2 for D (7 bases). The CDR3 covers 15 residues. Between the trimmed V and J ends, which lost 9 bases and 2 bases, there was a span of 20 bases. Germline CDR1 reads LNHDA; CDR2 reads SQIVND (reference sequence). CDR3: CASIGGGEVTYEQYF. The CDR3 DNA sequence: TGTGCCAGCATAGGGGGGGGTGAGGTAACCTACGAGCAGTACTTC.

This clonotype turned up a few times. V is TRBV11-2 and J is TRBJ2-7, with 8 bases fitting TRBD2. The germline V gene has CDR1 SGHAT and CDR2 FQNNGV. The J segment lost 2 bases and the V segment lost 1 base, leaving 7 bases of the junction unmatched. This CDR3 is built from 16 residues. The CDR3 loop reads CASSLGGLAGPYEQYF. The CDR3 coding sequence is TGTGCCAGCAGCTTAGGTGGGCTAGCGGGCCCCTACGAGCAGTACTTC.

This chain connects TRBV4-3 to TRBJ2-1; 8 nucleotides agree with TRBD2. CDR1 and CDR2 (germline): LGHNA, YSLEER. The CDR3 consists of 16 residues. Losses at the gene ends were 0 bases for V and 4 bases for J; bases not matched to a gene: 5. For the CDR3, the DNA is TGCGCCAGCAGCCAAGAAGGACTAGCTTCATACAATGAGCAGTTCTTC. It codes for CASSQEGLASYNEQFF.

This clonotype was picked up a small number of times. DNA for the CDR3: TGTGCCAGCAGTTTAAAGGGTCGAGGGTTTTATGGCTACACCTTC. Translated, it gives CASSLKGRGFYGYTF. V gene TRBV12-3 or TRBV12-4 combines with J gene TRBJ1-2; D unresolved. The germline V and J ends were trimmed by 2 bases and 5 bases, with 15 bases remaining between them. The CDR3 covers 15 residues.

This clonotype occurred a few times. This chain uses TRBV4-1 with TRBJ2-3, with TRBD1 matching 8 bases. The V gene end was trimmed by 3 bases and the J gene end by 5 bases; junction bases not matched to a gene: 13. The CDR3 is made up of 17 amino acids. Per germline, CDR1 MGHRA and CDR2 YSYEKL. CDR3 nucleotide sequence: TGCGCCAGCAGCCATTTTGGACAGGGCCCACTCGGAGATACGCAGTATTTT. This translates into CASSHFGQGPLGDTQYF.

This clonotype was counted only a few times. The chain has TRBV5-4 and TRBJ2-2; TRBD1 matches at 12 bases. With V trimmed by 4 bases and J by 3 bases, 4 bases remained unmatched. The germline CDR1 and CDR2 sequences are SGHNT and YYREEE (reference sequence). The CDR3 runs to 16 residues. In DNA, the CDR3 is TGTGCCAGCAGCAAGGGACAGGGGGCGGACACCGGGGAGCTGTTTTTT. It is translated as CASSKGQGADTGELFF.

In its sample, this clonotype was seen a few times. The V call is TRBV6-1, the J call TRBJ2-3, with 9 bases matching TRBD2. The V and J ends lost 0 bases and 6 bases, in that order; junction bases with no gene match: 7. The CDR3 spans 16 residues. The germline CDR1 and CDR2 sequences are MNHNS and SASEGT. The CDR3 DNA sequence: TGTGCCAGCAGTGAAGCAGGGCGGGGGGGGCGGGATACGCAGTATTTT. It is translated as CASSEAGRGGRDTQYF.

A few counts support this clonotype. V and J are TRBV7-2 and TRBJ2-5; TRBD2 aligns across 10 bases. The length of the CDR3 is 16 residues. The V gene's germline CDR1 is SGHTA and CDR2 FQGNSA. J gave up 5 bases and V 5 bases, and 11 bases lay outside the gene matches. In nucleotides, the CDR3 is TGTGCCAGCAGCCCCAGAGGCCTAGCGGGAGAGGAGACCCAGTACTTC. This translates into CASSPRGLAGEETQYF.

This clonotype was counted a single time. This chain uses TRBV19 with TRBJ2-5, with D perhaps TRBD1 or TRBD2 (5 bases each). The germline V and J ends were trimmed by 6 bases and 3 bases, with 11 bases remaining between them. In germline, CDR1 is LNHDA, CDR2 SQIVND (reference sequence). CDR3 length: 13 amino acids. CDR3: CASRGDGEETQYF. The CDR3 coding sequence is TGTGCCAGTAGAGGGGACGGGGAAGAGACCCAGTACTTC.

This clonotype was detected ten times or more. The V gene is TRBV7-2, the J gene TRBJ2-2, with 12 nucleotides matching TRBD2. The V gene's germline CDR1 is SGHTA and CDR2 FQGNSA. After removal of 5 bases from V and 6 bases from J, the junction contained 10 bases not matched to a gene. The CDR3 spans 17 residues. The CDR3 coding sequence is TGTGCCAGCAGCCGCCCGACTAGCGGGAGTCTCGCCGGGGAGCTGTTTTTT. It is translated as CASSRPTSGSLAGELFF.

This clonotype was seen a few times. The V gene is TRBV29-1, the J gene TRBJ2-2; 9 positions agree with TRBD2. Germline V gene sequence: CDR1 SQVTM, CDR2 ANQGSEA. J lost 8 bases, V lost 3 bases, and 4 bases had no gene match. The CDR3 sequence is 13 residues long. The CDR3 DNA reads TGCAGCGTTGATTCGAGCGGGAGGGGGGAGCTGTTTTTT. Translation: CSVDSSGRGELFF.

The rearrangement uses TRBV3-1 and TRBJ2-3, with D perhaps TRBD2 (6 bases). Trimming removed 7 bases at V and 5 bases at J, with 16 bases between. This CDR3 comprises 14 residues. Germline values: CDR1 LGHDT, CDR2 YNNKEL (reference sequence). This chain's CDR3 is CASTSPSAEDTQYF. CDR3 DNA sequence: TGTGCCAGCACCTCTCCTAGCGCAGAAGATACGCAGTATTTT.

The gene calls are TRBV6-5 and TRBJ2-7, with 8 bases that match TRBD2. Per germline, CDR1 MNHEY and CDR2 SVGAGI. V shed 8 bases and J 0 bases; nucleotides not matched to a gene: 9. The CDR3 is 15 residues long. This CDR3 reads CASSSPAGASYEQYF. Written as DNA, the CDR3 is TGTGCCAGCTCAAGCCCAGCGGGAGCCTCCTACGAGCAGTACTTC.

The chain is built from TRBV7-2 and TRBJ2-7; D remains unclear. The CDR3 length is 15 residues. In germline, CDR1 is SGHTA, CDR2 FQGNSA. The V gene lost 6 bases and the J gene lost 2 bases, with 17 bases spanning the gap. The CDR3 DNA reads as TGTGCCAGCAGTTTACTCGGACGCGGCCCCTACGAGCAGTACTTC. It codes for CASSLLGRGPYEQYF.

The chain is built from TRBV12-3 or TRBV12-4 and TRBJ2-3; 8 bases align to TRBD2. There are 17 residues in the CDR3. J lost 6 bases, V lost 6 bases, and 17 bases had no gene match. The CDR3 DNA is TGTGCCAGCAGCGCCCTCCCGGGACTAGACTTAACGGATACGCAGTATTTT. Protein: CASSALPGLDLTDTQYF.

In its sample, this clonotype was seen a few times. The chain carries TRBV6-1 and TRBJ2-7; D unclear. The V end was cut by 6 bases, the J end by 0 bases, with 15 bases between. CDR3 size: 15 residues. Looked up from germline, CDR1 is MNHNS and CDR2 is SASEGT. This CDR3 is CASRASESSSYEQYF. In nucleotides, the CDR3 is TGTGCCAGCAGGGCCAGCGAATCAAGCTCCTACGAGCAGTACTTC.

This CDR3 is CASSAYAGTQETQYF. The CDR3 bases are TGTGCCAGCAGCGCGTATGCGGGTACCCAAGAGACCCAGTACTTC. The V gene is TRBV5-4, the J gene TRBJ2-5, with a possible D match to TRBD2 (5 bases). The CDR3 is 15 residues long. Germline V CDR1 and CDR2: SGHNT, YYREEE (reference sequence). V shed 4 bases and J shed 1 base, with 14 bases lying between them.

The chain uses TRBV12-3 or TRBV12-4 and TRBJ2-1, with TRBD2 matching over 12 bases. V dropped 6 bases and J dropped 6; count of bases not matched to a gene: 3. CDR3 length equals 14 residues. In DNA form, the CDR3 reads TGTGCCAGCAGGGAGACTAGCGGGGGCAATGAGCAGTTCTTC. It codes for CASRETSGGNEQFF.

In its sample, this clonotype was seen a few times. The chain joins TRBV7-2 to TRBJ2-5; TRBD2 matches at 7 bases. The CDR3 contains 16 residues. Trimming took 1 base from V and 2 from J; bases not matched to a gene: 7. Germline V gives CDR1 SGHTA, CDR2 FQGNSA. The CDR3 DNA is TGTGCCAGCAGCTTAGATGGGACTACACTGCAAGAGACCCAGTACTTC. Translation: CASSLDGTTLQETQYF.

This chain joins TRBV4-3 and TRBJ2-1; D ambiguous. Germline V lookup: CDR1 LGHNA, CDR2 YSLEER. Trimming cost V 4 bases and J 3 bases, with 7 bases left between them. The CDR3 has 13 amino acids. The DNA of the CDR3 is TGCGCCAGCAGCCCACATTTCTACAATGAGCAGTTCTTC. It is translated as CASSPHFYNEQFF.

The chain employs TRBV6-1 and TRBJ2-7; perhaps TRBD2 as D (5 bases). Germline V gene lookup returns CDR1 MNHNS and CDR2 SASEGT. Trimming stripped 8 bases from V and 4 bases from J, with 30 bases between. This CDR3 contains 18 residues. In DNA, the CDR3 is TGTGCCAGCTGCTCCCCTATGACCCCGGTAGGAGGAAGGTACGAGCAGTACTTC. This sequence encodes CASCSPMTPVGGRYEQYF.

This clonotype has only a few counts. The chain carries TRBV6-5 and TRBJ2-4; 7 nucleotides line up with TRBD2. The CDR3 totals 16 residues. Germline CDR1 and CDR2: MNHEY and SVGAGI. J gave up 8 bases and V 1 base, and 11 bases lay outside the gene matches. In DNA form, the CDR3 reads TGTGCCAGCAGTTACTTAGCGGGCCCTCCGTCGGACATTCAGTACTTC. As protein: CASSYLAGPPSDIQYF.

The rearrangement uses TRBV29-1 and TRBJ2-5, with D perhaps matching TRBD2 (6 bases). Trimming left V 3 bases short and J 4 bases short, with 9 bases between. The CDR3 runs 12 residues. Germline V gives CDR1 SQVTM, CDR2 ANQGSEA. CDR3 in DNA: TGCAGCGTTGAGGTGGGGGGAGAGACCCAGTACTTC. This encodes CSVEVGGETQYF. Drawing the rest from reference TRBV29-1 and TRBJ2-5, the complete variable domain is SAVISQKPSRDICQRGTSLTIQCQVDSQVTMMFWYRQQPGQSLTLIATANQGSEATYESGFVIDKFPISRPNLTFSTLTVSNMSPEDSSIYLCSVEVGGETQYFGPGTRLLVL.

V and J are TRBV7-9 and TRBJ2-2; 7 nucleotides match TRBD1. CDR1 and CDR2 (germline): SEHNR, FQNEAQ (reference sequence). The CDR3 has 13 amino acids. The V and J ends lost 5 bases and 6 bases, in that order; junction bases with no gene match: 3. DNA of the CDR3: TGTGCCAGCAGCCGAGGACAGGCCGGGGAGCTGTTTTTT. This encodes CASSRGQAGELFF.

Only a few counts were recorded for this clonotype. The CDR3 protein is CASSIVTGGRRGYTF. The CDR3 nucleotides read TGTGCCAGTAGTATAGTAACAGGGGGCAGACGCGGCTACACCTTC. J is TRBJ1-2 and V is TRBV19, with TRBD1 identical over 9 bases. This CDR3 spans 15 amino acids. Germline trimming cut 1 base from V and 8 bases from J; bases unmatched to any gene: 8. Germline V lookup: CDR1 LNHDA, CDR2 SQIVND (reference sequence).

V usage is TRBV27 and J usage is TRBJ2-7; no firm D call. The CDR3 contains 14 residues. CDR1 is MNHEY and CDR2 is SMNVEV in the germline V gene (reference sequence). Trimming cost V 6 bases and J 0 bases, with 12 bases left between them. The CDR3 DNA reads TGTGCCAGCAGGCGCTCCGGGCTCTCCTACGAGCAGTACTTC. Amino acids: CASRRSGLSYEQYF.